The entry below gives a single T cell receptor beta chain sequence along with its context. Its antigen is still unknown. The sample is drawn from a study of CD8 T cells in ankylosing spondylitis. Notes on the study in general: From matched ankylosing spondylitis synovial fluid, disease-linked clones were reportedly recovered at significantly enriched levels.

Germline V CDR1 and CDR2: SGHRS, YFSETQ. The length of the CDR3 is 14 residues. Trimming stripped 4 bases from V and 2 bases from J, with 11 bases between. As the method for making TCR beta libraries, quantitative 5'-RACE with molecular barcodes was used. TCRdb used MiXCR to reprocess the 5' RACE reads, holding one entry per CDR3 protein. The data show hundreds of thousands of distinct CDR3 sequences, approximately 30% seen once. Input material: blood, either unsorted or a sorted T cell fraction (not recorded which). This receptor was identified in a male donor with ankylosing spondylitis or in good health (not recorded which). The chain is built from TRBV5-1 and TRBJ2-3; maybe TRBD1 (6 bases). For the CDR3, the DNA is TGCGCCAGCAGCGTCGGACAGATCACAGATACGCAGTATTTT. As protein: CASSVGQITDTQYF.